This record looks at one T cell receptor beta chain sequence and its context. V trimming: 1 base; J trimming: 3 bases; junction bases outside the gene matches: 5. The CDR3 is made up of 15 amino acids. The germline V gene encodes CDR1 SEHNR and CDR2 FQNEAQ (reference sequence). The data are from a study of shared clonotypes between healthy human individuals. It was CD45RO-negative cells, positively selected for CCR7, that made up naive CD8 cells, with terminally differentiated effector memory CD45RA+ cells excluded. Donors were Caucasian adults residing in Nashville, Tennessee, USA. Profiling relied on immunoSEQ multiplex PCR, and the TCRdb table lists in-frame clones only, not all of them. The table lists hundreds of thousands of clones, roughly 92% of them singletons, with about 24% in the top ten.

The sequence was collected from a man between 25 and 39 years old in good health. The V and J genes are TRBV7-9 and TRBJ1-1; 7 bases are shared with TRBD1. The sample taken for sequencing was naive CD8+ T cells sorted from blood. This CDR3 is CASSLEGTADTEAFF. CDR3 in DNA: TGTGCCAGCAGCTTAGAAGGGACAGCGGACACTGAAGCTTTCTTT.